This T cell receptor beta chain was documented in a study of spatial heterogeneity in lung cancer. For the study at large: Sequences of the beta chain were consistently detected in greater numbers than alpha-chain sequences.

TCRdb processed the 5' RACE reads anew with MiXCR; each CDR3 protein has one entry. The sample gives around 9,700 distinct CDR3 sequences, approximately 6.3% of which show up once; approximately 30% is in the top ten. Time point given: sample taken at primary tumor resection. Extraction of whole RNA from tumor, nontumor lung or frozen PBMC preceded unsorted sequencing. This clonotype was counted ten times or more. This clonotype was sampled from a male donor with early-stage non-small cell lung cancer. Here the sequenced sample was PBMCs, taken at surgery.

The CDR3 loop is CASSYYAQDTQYF. The CDR3 nucleotides read TGTGCCAGCAGTTACTATGCCCAAGATACGCAGTATTTT. V usage is TRBV6-5 and J usage is TRBJ2-3; D not resolved. Germline CDR1 MNHEY, CDR2 SVGAGI. The CDR3 extends over 13 amino acids. Between the trimmed V and J ends, which lost 1 base and 5 bases, there was a span of 7 bases.